The 7 T cell receptor beta chains reported below all come from one sample, sequenced in a study of blood T cell repertoires in COVID-19 (dated by TCRdb to the early 2020s). Libraries were built with the immunoSEQ multiplex PCR assay. What TCRdb holds here is the immuneACCESS table cut down to in-frame rearrangements. Part of the clones is not present; checked against another copy, under half of the missing clones reflect an unresolved V gene, and the others are unexplained. The sample contains some 180,000 clones, about 86% of them found a single time. The ten largest clones capture approximately 19% of the sample. What was sequenced was peripheral blood. The receptors derive from a woman in her 70s who had recovered from COVID-19.

This clone was seen a single time. The V call is TRBV9, the J call TRBJ1-6; 7 bases are shared with TRBD1. The CDR3 length is 15 residues. Trimming took 3 bases from V and 5 from J; bases not matched to a gene: 5. The germline V gene has CDR1 SGDLS and CDR2 YYNGEE. CDR3 DNA sequence: TGTGCCAGCAGCGCCCACAGGGGCCATAATTCACCCCTCCACTTT. Encoded protein: CASSAHRGHNSPLHF.

V is TRBV12-3 or TRBV12-4 and J is TRBJ2-7; 8 bases are a match to TRBD2. The CDR3 runs 13 residues. V lost 5 bases, J lost 6 bases, and 6 bases stayed unmatched. CDR3: CASSRGGPLEQYF. CDR3 nucleotide sequence: TGTGCCAGCAGTCGGGGGGGTCCGCTCGAGCAGTACTTC.

The chain couples TRBV4-1 to TRBJ1-1, with 10 bases that match TRBD1. CDR1 MGHRA and CDR2 YSYEKL come from the germline V gene. This CDR3 contains 18 residues. Germline trimming cut 0 bases from V and 1 base from J; bases unmatched to any gene: 8. CDR3 nucleotide sequence: TGCGCCAGCAGCCAAGAGGGGCGACAGGGGGCAGGGAACACTGAAGCTTTCTTT. Its protein product is CASSQEGRQGAGNTEAFF.

The rearrangement uses TRBV6-6 and TRBJ2-1; D possibly corresponds to TRBD2 (6 bases). CDR1 MNHNY and CDR2 SVGAGI come from the germline V gene (reference sequence). This CDR3 comprises 13 residues. The V end lost 7 bases, the J end lost 7 bases, and 14 bases lay between the germline ends. The CDR3 nucleotides read TGTGCCAGCATGGGCCACGGAGGGAATGAGCAGTTCTTC. It yields the protein CASMGHGGNEQFF.

V gene TRBV5-6 combines with J gene TRBJ1-2; no definite D call. The CDR3 extends over 14 amino acids. Germline V lookup: CDR1 SGHDT, CDR2 YYEEEE. V was clipped by 0 bases and J by 3 bases, with 9 bases between them. CDR3 nucleotides: TGTGCCAGCAGCTTGGTGAACGGAGACTATGGCTACACCTTC. Translated, it gives CASSLVNGDYGYTF.

This chain joins TRBV7-2 and TRBJ1-5, with D uncertain. Trimming took 2 bases from V and 6 from J, leaving 8 bases between them. Germline V gene sequence: CDR1 SGHTA, CDR2 FQGNSA. The CDR3 consists of 13 residues. The CDR3 region has the DNA TGTGCCAGCAGCTTAAGGCGGAGTCAGCCCCAGCATTTT. This translates into CASSLRRSQPQHF.

The chain is built from TRBV2 and TRBJ1-5; no reliable D call. The CDR3 runs 15 residues. CDR1 and CDR2 (germline): SNHLY, FYNNEI. With 4 bases removed from V and 0 bases from J, the gap between germline ends came to 10 bases. CDR3 sequence (DNA): TGTGCCAGCAGTGCGCAGGCCCTTAGCAATCAGCCCCAGCATTTT. Protein product: CASSAQALSNQPQHF.